This TCR beta chain stems from a study of shared clonotypes between healthy human individuals. Turning to the study itself: The cohort had two women and three men, ages 18 to 49. Points from the study as a whole: With few donors, the genetic and exposure-history diversity represented was limited. Naive subsets, compared against memory subsets, generally had larger estimated richness values. Naive CD4 clonotype sharing across four donors was 4% to 5.5%.

Germline V gene sequence: CDR1 SGHTA, CDR2 FQGNSA. The CDR3 totals 14 residues. The ends were cut back, 5 bases at V and 3 bases at J, with 11 bases in the middle. Regarding this clone: Its antigen is undetermined.

Assay: immunoSEQ multiplex PCR; the TCRdb copy retains only in-frame clones and omits some. The table has about 2 million clones, about 95% seen once; the top ten hold 0.13%. The chain links TRBV7-2 to TRBJ1-5, with a tentative D call TRBD1 (6 bases). The material sequenced was naive CD4+ T cells sorted from blood. The subset is: CD45RA+ positively selected. This receptor was obtained from a man between 18 and 35 years old in good health. CDR3 loop: CASSTGQYNQPQHF. CDR3 bases: TGTGCCAGCAGCACCGGACAGTACAATCAGCCCCAGCATTTT.